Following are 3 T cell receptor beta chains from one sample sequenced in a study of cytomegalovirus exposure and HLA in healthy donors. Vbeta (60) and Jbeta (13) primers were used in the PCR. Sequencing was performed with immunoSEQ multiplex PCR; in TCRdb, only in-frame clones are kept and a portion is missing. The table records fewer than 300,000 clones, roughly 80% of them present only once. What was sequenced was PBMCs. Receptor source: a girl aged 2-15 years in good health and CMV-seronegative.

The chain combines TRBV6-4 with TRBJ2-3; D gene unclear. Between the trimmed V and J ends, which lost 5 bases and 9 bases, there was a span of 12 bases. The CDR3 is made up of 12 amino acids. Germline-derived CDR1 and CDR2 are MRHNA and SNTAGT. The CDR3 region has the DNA TGTGCCAGCAGTACGAACCCCTACACGCAGTATTTT. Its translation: CASSTNPYTQYF.

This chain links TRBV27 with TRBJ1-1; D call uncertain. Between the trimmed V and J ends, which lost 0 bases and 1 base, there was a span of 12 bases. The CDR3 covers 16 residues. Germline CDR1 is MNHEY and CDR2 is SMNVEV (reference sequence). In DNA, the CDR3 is TGTGCCAGCAGTTTATCTCCGGCCGCGGCGAACACTGAAGCTTTCTTT. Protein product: CASSLSPAAANTEAFF.

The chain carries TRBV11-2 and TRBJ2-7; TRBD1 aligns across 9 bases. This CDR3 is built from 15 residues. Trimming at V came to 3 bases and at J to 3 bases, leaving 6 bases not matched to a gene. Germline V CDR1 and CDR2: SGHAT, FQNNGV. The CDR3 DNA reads TGTGCCAGCAGCTTCGCCGGGACAGGGTACTACGAGCAGTACTTC. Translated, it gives CASSFAGTGYYEQYF.